This T cell receptor (beta chain) was recorded in a study of Ad26.COV2.S vaccination and SARS-CoV-2 variants. In the study overall: The donor belonged to the COV1001 Ad26.COV2.S trial arm. Ad26.COV2.S given intramuscularly, once or twice 56 days apart.

The sample's treatment: roughly 19 received Ad26.COV2.S at low or high dose, single or two shots; roughly five received placebo; per-sample allocation not given. Repertoires come from day 63 after the first vaccine or placebo injection. A Boston donor was an adult aged 18-55 years. Sequencing was performed with immunoSEQ multiplex PCR; in TCRdb, only in-frame clones are kept and a portion is missing. The repertoire holds hundreds of thousands of clones, roughly nine tenths seen once, with 2.5% to 3% in the top ten. Comment on this clone: Its antigen remains unidentified.

The CDR3 sequence is 11 residues long. CDR1 SQVTM and CDR2 ANQGSEA come from the germline V gene. Trimming removed 6 bases at V and 11 bases at J, with 14 bases between. The study's findings and limits: Participants given vaccine showed non-spike TCR breadth similar to that of placebo recipients.

The V call is TRBV29-1, the J call TRBJ1-5; D ambiguous. This clonotype originated in a person between 18 and 60 years old who received the Ad26.COV2.S COVID-19 vaccine or a placebo. Sequenced material: peripheral blood, taken in a trial of Ad26.COV2.S vaccine versus placebo. CDR3 region: CSVRLRGTQHF. The CDR3 region has the DNA TGCAGCGTCCGGTTGAGAGGAACCCAGCATTTT.